This T cell receptor beta chain was sequenced during a study of cytomegalovirus exposure and HLA in healthy donors (dated by TCRdb to between 2016 and 2019). A note on the overall study: According to an earlier analysis of 587 of the donors, roughly 180 million T cells yielded 117 million unique TCR beta sequences and 276 Gb of sequence data. Of the roughly 400 genotyped donors, approximately 83% fell in the genetic ancestry cluster associated with self-reported Caucasian donors. A later analysis re-examined previously published TCR beta repertoires from 610 or so donors and added high-resolution HLA genotyping to investigate patterns of TCR occurrence. An earlier analysis of 587 of the donors used high-throughput TCR beta sequencing to judge whether each TCR beta V gene segment behaved as functional or pseudogenic. Besides the first cohort of 500 to 700 subjects, a separate validation cohort made up of some 110 different subjects was used. All discovery cohort repertoires had been generated on a single sequencing platform. Across approximately 420 genotyped donors of the cohort, an average of about 240,000 unique TCR beta nucleotide sequences per donor were sequenced, and roughly 18% of those sequences were non-productive. Using immunosequencing, the study profiled T cell repertoires from about 650 subjects and related those repertoires to cytomegalovirus serostatus. A few DR-DQ haplotypes were handled as single units for association and clustering because linkage in the cohort was strong. About 300 gigabases of sequencing data and approximately 85 million unique TCR sequences were included in an early release covering roughly 700 HLA-typed donors. The study aimed to test whether cataloging public T cell receptors could reveal signatures of past pathogen exposure. Donor age, sex, ethnicity and CMV serostatus were compiled alongside the repertoire data. Rather than using new phenotypic data, the later analysis identified candidate immune exposures from TCR beta sequences and from how often those sequences occurred across donors. In a later genetic analysis, genome-wide SNP genotypes for about three fifths of the roughly 670 donors were used, and that subset was treated as a discovery cohort. Typing coverage differed by locus: A, B, C, DRB1 and DQB1 were typed in about 620-640 donors, DQA1 in around 500, DPA1 in some 600, and DPB1 in 400 to 480. Class I and class II HLA loci were covered by the typing at four-digit resolution. High-throughput TCR immunosequencing, statistical association of individual TCRs with disease status, and machine learning were combined to predict cytomegalovirus infection status.

The cohort was made up of hundreds of healthy bone marrow donors. Cohort members were all nominally healthy when sampled, although unrecorded immune exposures were likely present. The donor tested CMV seropositive and was one of the 289 seropositive cohort members. A peripheral blood sample was collected from each donor, and TCR beta sequencing was performed on peripheral blood mononuclear cells. The Qiagen DNeasy Blood Extraction Kit was used to extract genomic DNA from the blood cell samples. The library was produced with the immunoSEQ multiplex PCR assay. For the multiplex PCR, a mixture combining 60 forward primers for TCR Vbeta segments and 13 reverse primers for TCR Jbeta segments was used. A multiplex PCR assay on genomic DNA amplified the CDR3 region of rearranged TCR beta genes. Amplified TCR beta libraries were sequenced as 87-base-pair reads on the Illumina HiSeq System. The study's own analysis went as follows. A later analysis counted about 76 million unique TCR beta chains across the 550 to 700 repertoires, and about 10 million of these chains were shared by at least two donors. Raw reads were error-corrected and collapsed into unique sequences by a nearest-neighbor algorithm in which closely related sequences were merged to remove PCR and sequencing errors. V, D and J gene segments were assigned by aligning CDR3 sequences to IMGT reference sequences. For a sequence to be retained, at least a six-nucleotide match to both a V gene segment and a J gene segment was required. Rearrangements were classified as productive when the CDR3 lacked stop codons and remained in frame with V and J, and all other rearrangements were classified as non-productive. Following IMGT convention, CDR3 was defined as the stretch from the second conserved V-encoded cysteine to the conserved J-encoded phenylalanine. The earlier analysis of 450 to 750 of the donors excluded any sequence lacking an unambiguous match to a single V gene segment. An earlier analysis of approximately 590 of the donors called V segments functional above 56.7% productive rearrangements and segregating when the between-donor standard deviation exceeded 5%. A statistical classification framework was built for diagnosing cytomegalovirus status from the catalog of TCR beta chain sequences. In a later analysis, V and J genes were assigned by comparing TCR nucleotide sequences against IMGT/GENE-DB human TR gene sequences. The TCRdist pipeline was used in a later analysis to assign CDR3 sequences and most-parsimonious VDJ recombination scenarios. In a later analysis, each TCR beta chain was defined by its CDR3 amino acid sequence together with its V-gene family, and reads without a unique V-gene family were excluded. To address suspected cross-contamination and a sequencing artifact, a later analysis removed roughly 640 highly shared, low-generation-probability nucleotide sequences. A later analysis calculated a clonal expansion index for each public chain from normalized within-repertoire ranks of inferred template counts. Generation probabilities in a later analysis came from a VDJ recombination model fitted to out-of-frame rearrangements, and those results were checked against IGoR. In a later analysis, TCR-TCR, TCR-HLA and TCR-CMV co-occurrence was scored with hypergeometric tests, and a repertoire-size bias correction was applied to TCR pairs. A later analysis estimated false discovery rates by permuting HLA or CMV assignments 20 times. In a later analysis, co-occurring TCRs were grouped using DBSCAN, with TCRdist sequence similarity added in when clustering inside HLA-allele-positive subsets. Co-occurrence clustering excluded repertoires with fewer than 30,000 or more than 120,000 public chains, plus five with anomalous nucleotide sharing. The immuneACCESS repertoire file appears here via TCRdb, limited to in-frame rearrangements. These files lack a portion of the clones; in checked studies, under half of the deficit traces to unresolved V genes, and the cause of the others is not known. D and trimming come from the DNA, and the V and J calls and clone size come from that table. The sample includes about 120,000 clones, with 55% to 75% observed a single time. In total, the top ten clones hold just under 9.5% of the sample.

The paper's findings and limits, for the study overall: Correlated functional status among segregating V segments might be attributable to linkage disequilibrium, but an unknown experimental factor could not be ruled out. The authors suggested that the approach could potentially be extended to other disease states and immunological phenotypes. A later analysis found that HLA-associated TCR beta chains were more clonally expanded and had lower generation probabilities than equally common non-associated chains. Broadly in line with IMGT annotations, most TCR beta V segments showed up in productive rearrangements about 90% or about 30% of the time in an earlier analysis of several hundred of the donors. Presence/absence analyses assumed roughly uniform sequencing depth across donors, an assumption that may not hold. In a later analysis, the rate of TCR association differed among HLA loci, with DRB1 alleles having the most associated TCRs and HLA-C alleles having the fewest. Strong co-occurrence of HLA alleles, especially DR and DQ, made assigning TCR associations to individual alleles difficult. A group of highly shared sequence variants was considered likely to be a technical artifact of the sequencing pipeline. In both the original and validation cohorts, the classifier was reported to diagnose cytomegalovirus status with high specificity and sensitivity. A later analysis reported that several top co-occurrence clusters appeared linked to parvovirus B19, influenza, CMV and Epstein-Barr virus. Because counts were too low, 15 to 20 rarely observed V segments, including chromosome 9 orphons, were left out of the earlier analysis of a few hundred of the donors. Because HLA typing was missing for some donors at each locus, association tests included only the typed subset. In vitro tests confirmed that a few of the cytomegalovirus-associated TCR beta chains recognize cytomegalovirus antigens. Across donors, most TCR sequences were observed very rarely, whereas some public TCRs were present in many individuals. The study listed 150 to 200 TCR beta chains as associated with cytomegalovirus. Some IMGT-functional V segments, including TRBV6-2 and TRBV6-3, could not be told apart with the 87-base-pair reads, so those segments were excluded. The only immune exposure information available for the cohort was CMV serostatus. Most CMV-associated TCR beta chains appeared to be HLA-restricted in a later analysis, and the HLA associations seemed to be driven largely by CMV exposure. In a later genetic analysis, fewer N-insertions in productive TCRs were reported among donors in an Asian-associated ancestry cluster than the roughly 670-donor mean. The cohort was sequenced for TCR beta chains only, and without alpha or paired-chain data the features that could be detected were limited. A further reported finding was that TCR beta sequences accurately predicted the HLA-A and HLA-B alleles for most subjects in the first cohort. In a later analysis, about 17,000 TCR beta sequences were associated with specific HLA alleles at a false discovery rate of 0.05. V-gene and J-gene trimming of TCR beta chains was associated with a missense DCLRE1C variant in a later genetic analysis, and the association was replicated in an independent cohort.

In the case of this clone: Its binding antigen is unknown. The input lacks base qualities; no much larger clone sits a single base away.

V drops 5 bases and J drops 4 bases, leaving 3 bases in between. The CDR3 goes from the cysteine to the phenylalanine over 11 residues. CDR3 DNA is the only sequence kept; it has 33 bases, read in frame from the first base. In the germline V gene (reference sequence), CDR1 corresponds to MNHEY and CDR2 to SMNVEV. Specimen: PBMCs. The receptor comes from a woman aged 40 to 55 in good health and CMV-seropositive. This receptor chain uses TRBV27 and TRBJ2-1; the D gene is unclear. The CDR3 protein is CASSRYNEQFF. The nucleotide sequence reads as follows: TGTGCCAGCAGTCGTTACAATGAGCAGTTCTTC.